Listed below are T cell receptor beta chains from one sample, sequenced in a study of T cell responses to AZD1222 COVID-19 vaccine. Sequenced by immunoSEQ multiplex PCR; TCRdb stores in-frame clones only, minus some. The sample yields some 190,000 clones, roughly 92% seen once. The sequencing here drew on peripheral blood, taken on day 0 of AZD1222 vaccination. All receptors come from an adult in good health. CDR3s leave out the opening cysteine and the closing phenylalanine or tryptophan. D genes are given only for firm matches.

V gene,D gene,CDR3 length,CDR3 protein
TRBV4-1,NA,12,ASSQELEIGGYT
TRBV5-6,NA,11,ASSLTANSPLH
TRBV3-1/TRBV3-2,NA,10,ASNRVGGAFS
TRBV6-1,NA,13,ASSEIEHSGNTIY
TRBV5-4,NA,10,ASSVLDREQY
TRBV5-6,TRBD2,16,ASSLLVGTSGGTDTQY
TRBV6-2/TRBV6-3,TRBD2,13,ASSDTGTGGETQY
TRBV6-5,NA,11,ASSYSGTTELF
TRBV2,NA,12,ASRASYSGNTIY
TRBV11-2,TRBD1,14,ASSQTGTGIAGELF
TRBV28,TRBD1,14,ASSVPGTGGRYGYT
TRBV2,NA,13,ASSEGAPGANVLT
TRBV5-6,NA,10,ASSSAGDLTF
TRBV2,TRBD2,14,ASSVGLAGGQETQY
TRBV9,TRBD2,15,ASSVSASGGTFYEQY
TRBV7-2,NA,11,ASSLARQETQY